This T cell receptor beta chain stems from a study of PD-1 blockade in classical Hodgkin lymphoma. Points from the study as a whole: Individuals who commenced nivolumab within less than 1 year of ASCT were excluded. Complete responders entered with baseline diversity on par with newly diagnosed patients, the results showed. CD4+ TCR diversity climbed significantly by C4D1, unlike CD8+ TCR diversity.

V gave up 6 bases and J gave up 1 base; unmatched junction bases: 8. The CDR3 contains 16 residues. Germline V CDR1 and CDR2: MNHEY, SMNVEV (reference sequence). Comments on this clone: The antigen is not known.

Brentuximab vedotin exposure varied among the patients, all of whom had relapsed after autologous stem cell transplantation. Purified CD4+ T cells were obtained from thawed PBMCs through magnetic negative selection. The study recorded best responses of complete response, partial response or progressive disease. Assay: immunoSEQ multiplex PCR; the TCRdb copy retains only in-frame clones and omits some. This sample has fewer than 8,000 clones; roughly 79% occur once, and the top ten carry about 4%. Sequenced material: CD4+ T cells from blood, taken at baseline. The TCR originated in a human donor with classical Hodgkin lymphoma. The J gene is TRBJ2-7, the V gene TRBV27; 11 nucleotides match TRBD1. The CDR3 bases are TGTGCCAGCAGAGGTATTGGGGACAGGGGGTCCTACGAGCAGTACGTC. This gives the protein CASRGIGDRGSYEQYV.